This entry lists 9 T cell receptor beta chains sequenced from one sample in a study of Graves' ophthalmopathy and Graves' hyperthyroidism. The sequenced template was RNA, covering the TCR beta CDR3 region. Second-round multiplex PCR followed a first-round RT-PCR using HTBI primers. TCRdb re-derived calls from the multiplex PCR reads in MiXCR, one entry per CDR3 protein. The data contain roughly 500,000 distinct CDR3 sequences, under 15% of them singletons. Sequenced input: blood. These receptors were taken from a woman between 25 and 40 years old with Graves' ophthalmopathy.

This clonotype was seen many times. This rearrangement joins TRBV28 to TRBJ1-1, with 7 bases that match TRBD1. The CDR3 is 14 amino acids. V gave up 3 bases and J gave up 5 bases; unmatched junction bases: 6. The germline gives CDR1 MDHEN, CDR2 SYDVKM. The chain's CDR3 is CASSLDRLGTEAFF. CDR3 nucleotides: TGTGCCAGCAGTTTGGACAGGTTGGGGACTGAAGCTTTCTTT.

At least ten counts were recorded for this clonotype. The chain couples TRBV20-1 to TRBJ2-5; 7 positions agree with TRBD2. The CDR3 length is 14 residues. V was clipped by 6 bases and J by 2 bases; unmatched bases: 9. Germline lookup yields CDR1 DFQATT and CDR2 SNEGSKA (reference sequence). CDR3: CSADPGTMQETQYF. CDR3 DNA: TGCAGTGCCGACCCCGGGACTATGCAAGAGACCCAGTACTTC.

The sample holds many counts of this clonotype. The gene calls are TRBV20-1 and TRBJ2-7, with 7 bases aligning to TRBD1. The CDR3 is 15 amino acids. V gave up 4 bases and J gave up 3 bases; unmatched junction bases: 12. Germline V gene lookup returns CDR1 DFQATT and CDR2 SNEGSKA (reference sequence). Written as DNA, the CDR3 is TGCAGTGCTACTCCGACAGGGATTGAACGCTACGAGCAGTACTTC. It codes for CSATPTGIERYEQYF.

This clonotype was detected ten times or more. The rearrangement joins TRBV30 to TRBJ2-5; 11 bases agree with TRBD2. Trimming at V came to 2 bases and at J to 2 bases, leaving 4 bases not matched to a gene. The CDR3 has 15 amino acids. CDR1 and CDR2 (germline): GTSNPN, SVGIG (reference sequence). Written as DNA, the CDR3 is TGTGCCTGGAGTACTAGCGGGGGAACACAAGAGACCCAGTACTTC. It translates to CAWSTSGGTQETQYF.

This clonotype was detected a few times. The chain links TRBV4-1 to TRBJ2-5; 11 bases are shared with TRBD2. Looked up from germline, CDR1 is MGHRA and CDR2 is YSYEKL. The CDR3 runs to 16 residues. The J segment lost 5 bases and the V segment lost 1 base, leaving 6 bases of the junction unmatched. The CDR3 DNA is TGCGCCAGCAGCCAAGGACTAGCGGGAATCGGCGAGACCCAGTACTTC. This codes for CASSQGLAGIGETQYF.

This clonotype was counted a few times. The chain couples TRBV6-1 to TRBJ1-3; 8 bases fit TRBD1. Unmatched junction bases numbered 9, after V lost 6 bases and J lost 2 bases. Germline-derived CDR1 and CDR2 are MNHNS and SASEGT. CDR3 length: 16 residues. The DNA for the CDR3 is TGTGCCAGCAGCCGGACAGGGAATCCCCCTGGAAACACCATATATTTT. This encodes CASSRTGNPPGNTIYF.

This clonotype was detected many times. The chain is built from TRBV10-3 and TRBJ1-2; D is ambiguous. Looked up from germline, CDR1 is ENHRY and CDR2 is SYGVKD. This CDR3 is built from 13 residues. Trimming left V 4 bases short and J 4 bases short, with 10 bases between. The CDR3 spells CAISGPRGYGYTF. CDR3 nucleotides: TGTGCCATCAGTGGTCCGCGCGGCTATGGCTACACCTTC.

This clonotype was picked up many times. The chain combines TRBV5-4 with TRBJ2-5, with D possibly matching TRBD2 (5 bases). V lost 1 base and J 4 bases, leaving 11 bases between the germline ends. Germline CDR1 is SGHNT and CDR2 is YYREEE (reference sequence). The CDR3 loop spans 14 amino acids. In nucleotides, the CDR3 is TGTGCCAGCAGCTTGAACCCTAGCCGAGAGACCCAGTACTTC. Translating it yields CASSLNPSRETQYF.

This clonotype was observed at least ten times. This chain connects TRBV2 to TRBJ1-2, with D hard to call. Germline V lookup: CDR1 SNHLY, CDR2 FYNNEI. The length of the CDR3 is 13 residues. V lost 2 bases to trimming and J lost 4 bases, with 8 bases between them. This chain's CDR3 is CASSEIPIYGYTF. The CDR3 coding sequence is TGTGCCAGCAGTGAAATCCCTATCTATGGCTACACCTTC.